The rows below give T cell receptor beta chains drawn from one sample of a study of Ad26.COV2.S vaccination and SARS-CoV-2 variants. The data were produced by immunoSEQ multiplex PCR, yet TCRdb's version contains in-frame clones alone and is incomplete. The table lists some 270,000 clones, roughly 87% of them singletons. The sample was peripheral blood, taken in a trial of Ad26.COV2.S vaccine versus placebo. The receptors shown here come from a person aged 18 to 65 who received the Ad26.COV2.S COVID-19 vaccine or a placebo. CDR3s leave out the opening cysteine and the closing phenylalanine or tryptophan.

j_call v_call cdr3_aa
TRBJ1-2 TRBV30 AWKGGNGYT
TRBJ1-1 TRBV27 ASSLSGRGTFEAF
TRBJ1-3 TRBV19 ASSMASTGFGNTIY
TRBJ1-4 TRBV12-3/TRBV12-4 ASSPGRLEKLF
TRBJ1-1 TRBV9 ASSVEDRGPGTEAF
TRBJ1-6 TRBV12-5 ASGRAQGAPLH
TRBJ1-6 TRBV2 ASRLGISPLH
TRBJ1-1 TRBV7-9 ASSSPPGNTEAF
TRBJ1-5 TRBV7-9 ASSTGTVKNQPQH
TRBJ2-7 TRBV27 ASSSSGGPSYEQY
TRBJ1-2 TRBV5-1 ASSLGRTQVDYGYT
TRBJ2-7 TRBV10-3 AISEVSGGSYEQY
TRBJ2-2 TRBV25-1 ASSEYGQGAGELF
TRBJ2-1 TRBV4-2 ASSIGGQGPYNEQF
TRBJ1-2 TRBV7-9 ASSIRRGSGGYT
TRBJ1-5 TRBV19 ASSPLFFGQGLAQPQH
TRBJ2-7 TRBV7-7 ASSPRTSGAYYEQY
TRBJ1-2 TRBV6-5 ASSPRGYGYT
TRBJ1-2 TRBV7-8 ASSSHPTGGLSDNYGYT
TRBJ2-1 TRBV4-2 ASSQEGYNEQF
TRBJ1-2 TRBV18 ASSPGTDPNYGYT
TRBJ2-2 TRBV7-2 ASSPTSLATGELF
TRBJ2-2 TRBV4-1 ASSQVPTGEYTGELF
TRBJ1-5 TRBV4-2 ASSQSDRAVYQPQH
TRBJ1-4 TRBV25-1 ASGGNSNEKLF
TRBJ1-2 TRBV9 ASSRQGGDYGYT
TRBJ2-3 TRBV24-1 ATSDLSGDTQY
TRBJ2-3 TRBV5-1 ASRAAPSTDTQY
TRBJ2-2 TRBV20-1 SAINTGELF
TRBJ2-3 TRBV11-2 ASSPPNTDTQY
TRBJ2-1 TRBV6-5 ASSYSWSQRVNEQF
TRBJ2-1 TRBV27 ASSLSLFRDRDNEQF
TRBJ1-6 TRBV7-2 ASRPGGGGPGPLH
TRBJ1-5 TRBV7-9 ASSRIGGDQPQH
TRBJ2-7 TRBV6-5 ASSYGFGSPYEQY
TRBJ2-2 TRBV19 ASSPYNSGNTGELF
TRBJ2-1 TRBV18 ASSPPTNEQF
TRBJ2-3 TRBV6-1 ASSAGLAGGITDTQY
TRBJ2-3 TRBV24-1 ATSDASWAGGSTDTQY
TRBJ2-1 TRBV14 ASSYAGYNEQF
TRBJ2-6 TRBV11-2 ASSLESGANVLT
TRBJ2-7 TRBV24-1 ATHPQQY
TRBJ2-3 TRBV7-2 ASSLATGSKAQY
TRBJ2-7 TRBV3-1/TRBV3-2 ASTEGKGPSYEQY
TRBJ2-5 TRBV6-5 ASSYGSPVQETQY
TRBJ1-6 TRBV27 ASSPPDSPLH
TRBJ1-2 TRBV11-2 ASSFGRDYGYT
TRBJ1-2 TRBV5-4 ASSEKTGGGGYT
TRBJ2-2 TRBV5-5 ASSLRVGNTGELF
TRBJ1-6 TRBV19 ASAPFQGVRNSPLH
TRBJ2-1 TRBV11-2 ASSPTGTNPQQF
TRBJ2-3 TRBV6-2/TRBV6-3 ASSRGGPRSDTQY
TRBJ2-1 TRBV7-9 ASSSDPVAGGPRNEQF
TRBJ2-3 TRBV2 ASSERVAGGDTQY